The 28 T cell receptor beta chains below all came from one sample that was sequenced in a study of blood T cell repertoires in COVID-19. The repertoire was sequenced with immunoSEQ multiplex PCR; TCRdb's copy has only in-frame clones and lacks some. The table records under 200,000 clones, 85% to 90% of them present only once. The sample taken for sequencing was PBMCs or T cells enriched from blood (not recorded which). Receptors were obtained from a woman in her thirties or forties in a cohort exposed to, infected with or recovered from COVID-19 (not recorded which).

The chain links TRBV4-3 to TRBJ1-6; TRBD1 might be the D (6 bases). The CDR3 extends over 16 amino acids. CDR1 and CDR2 (germline): LGHNA, YSLEER. Deletions cut 0 bases from V and 5 bases from J, with 11 bases between. CDR3 region: CASSQEGQGHNSPLHF. The CDR3 nucleotides read TGCGCCAGCAGCCAAGAAGGCCAGGGGCATAATTCACCCCTCCACTTT.

The genes are TRBV7-2 and TRBJ2-3; the match to TRBD2 covers 9 bases. V was clipped by 1 base and J by 4 bases; unmatched bases: 15. The CDR3 length is 19 residues. Per the germline V gene, CDR1 is SGHTA and CDR2 is FQGNSA. The CDR3 nucleotides read TGTGCCAGCAGCTTAGTTCCTAGCGGGGCTGCTAGCGGAGCAGATACGCAGTATTTT. Translated: CASSLVPSGAASGADTQYF.

V and J are TRBV29-1 and TRBJ1-1, with D unclear. CDR3 length equals 13 residues. The V gene's germline CDR1 is SQVTM and CDR2 ANQGSEA. V was shortened by 8 bases and J by 7 bases, with 20 bases between the two germline ends. The CDR3 spells CSSIGPRENEAFF. CDR3 coding DNA: TGCAGCTCAATTGGGCCCCGTGAAAATGAAGCTTTCTTT. Full variable domain (rest looked up from reference TRBV29-1 and TRBJ1-1): SAVISQKPSRDICQRGTSLTIQCQVDSQVTMMFWYRQQPGQSLTLIATANQGSEATYESGFVIDKFPISRPNLTFSTLTVSNMSPEDSSIYLCSSIGPRENEAFFGQGTRLTVV.

The chain joins TRBV2 to TRBJ2-1, with D possibly matching TRBD2 (6 bases). This CDR3 is 14 amino acids long. Trimming removed 0 bases at V and 7 bases at J, with 10 bases between. The V gene's germline CDR1 is SNHLY and CDR2 FYNNEI. DNA of the CDR3: TGTGCCAGCAGTGAAGCGCTTGGGGGGAATGAGCAGTTCTTC. Protein: CASSEALGGNEQFF.

This clone is a singleton in its sample. The chain recombines TRBV6-4 with TRBJ1-2; D possibly corresponds to TRBD1 (5 bases). Trimming removed 3 bases from V and 4 bases from J, with 15 bases in between. This CDR3 is 15 amino acids long. CDR1 is MRHNA, CDR2 SNTAGT, per germline. CDR3: CASSEGQPGPYGYTF. The CDR3 coding sequence is TGTGCCAGCAGTGAGGGGCAGCCGGGCCCCTATGGCTACACCTTC.

The rearrangement joins TRBV6-5 to TRBJ1-1; TRBD1 aligns across 8 bases. J gave up 8 bases and V 6 bases, and 11 bases lay outside the gene matches. CDR3 length: 14 residues. Germline V lookup: CDR1 MNHEY, CDR2 SVGAGI. The CDR3 bases are TGTGCCAGCAGACCAACAGGGGGGGTTACGGAAGCTTTCTTT. It translates to CASRPTGGVTEAFF.

The CDR3, as DNA: TGCGCCAGCAGCTGGCCCCTAGCGGAGGGCGCAGATACGCAGTATTTT. Amino acids: CASSWPLAEGADTQYF. This rearrangement joins TRBV5-1 to TRBJ2-3, with 7 nucleotides matching TRBD2. Unmatched junction bases numbered 11, after V lost 3 bases and J lost 4 bases. The CDR3 has 16 residues. CDR1 is SGHRS, CDR2 YFSETQ, per germline.

The rearrangement joins TRBV4-3 to TRBJ2-5, with D tentatively TRBD1 (5 bases). Germline-derived CDR1 and CDR2 are LGHNA and YSLEER. The CDR3 is 14 residues long. V shed 2 bases and J shed 8 bases, with 15 bases lying between them. The CDR3 here is CASSQTEYRGTQYF. CDR3 DNA sequence: TGCGCCAGCAGCCAAACCGAGTATAGGGGCACCCAGTACTTC.

This clone was counted a single time. V and J are TRBV6-2 or TRBV6-3 and TRBJ1-5; D gene unclear. V was trimmed by 6 bases and J by 0 bases, leaving 12 bases between them. Germline V lookup: CDR1 MNHEY, CDR2 SVGEGT. This CDR3 comprises 15 residues. The CDR3 region is CASRPSGVSNQPQHF. The DNA for the CDR3 is TGTGCCAGCAGGCCTTCGGGAGTTAGCAATCAGCCCCAGCATTTT.

The CDR3 region is CASSPYRGRGYGYTF. As DNA, the CDR3 is TGTGCCAGCAGTCCGTATAGGGGGAGGGGATATGGCTACACCTTC. This chain joins TRBV28 and TRBJ1-2; weak D call: TRBD1 (6 bases). Trimming removed 5 bases from V and 5 bases from J, with 18 bases in between. This CDR3 has 15 residues. Germline loops: CDR1 MDHEN, CDR2 SYDVKM.

The V gene is TRBV3-1 (or the pseudogene TRBV3-2), the J gene TRBJ2-7; weak D call: TRBD1 (5 bases). With 5 bases removed from V and 6 bases from J, the gap between germline ends came to 8 bases. From germline, CDR1 is LGHDT and CDR2 YNNKEL (reference sequence). The CDR3 is made up of 11 amino acids. This CDR3 is CASSLGAEQYF. CDR3 coding DNA: TGTGCCAGCAGCTTAGGGGCCGAGCAGTACTTC.

This chain links TRBV14 with TRBJ1-2, with 7 bases identical to TRBD1. Per germline, CDR1 SGHDN and CDR2 FVKESK. The trim removed 4 bases at V and 2 bases at J, leaving 22 bases unmatched. The CDR3 covers 20 residues. CDR3 sequence reads: CASSPVDGQVVMWKNYGYTF. CDR3 bases: TGTGCCAGCAGCCCTGTAGACGGACAGGTAGTAATGTGGAAGAACTATGGCTACACCTTC.

CDR3 nucleotide sequence: TGTGCCAGCAGCTTGCCGGGACAGAGCTACGAGCAGTACTTC. As protein: CASSLPGQSYEQYF. This chain joins TRBV11-3 and TRBJ2-7; TRBD1 matches at 7 bases. V lost 3 bases to trimming and J lost 3 bases; unmatched junction nucleotides: 5. Germline values: CDR1 SGHNT, CDR2 YENEEA. The CDR3 contains 14 residues. Filled out from reference TRBV11-3 and TRBJ2-7, the complete variable domain reads EAGVVQSPRYKIIEKKQPVAFWCNPISGHNTLYWYLQNLGQGPELLIRYENEEAVDDSQLPKDRFSAERLKGVDSTLKIQPAELGDSAVYLCASSLPGQSYEQYFGPGTRLTVT.

The rearrangement uses TRBV13 and TRBJ1-2; D might be TRBD1 (6 bases). Trimming stripped 5 bases from V and 6 bases from J, with 13 bases between. This CDR3 spans 13 amino acids. CDR1 is PRHDT, CDR2 FYEKMQ, per germline (reference sequence). CDR3 nucleotides: TGTGCCAGCAGCCACGGACAGAGAGATGGCTACACCTTC. The encoded protein is CASSHGQRDGYTF.

The chain carries TRBV5-5 and TRBJ2-1; 9 bases match TRBD2. The germline V gene has CDR1 SGHKS and CDR2 YYEKEE (reference sequence). The CDR3 runs to 15 residues. Trimming cost V 0 bases and J 10 bases; bases outside gene matches: 8. CDR3 coding DNA: TGTGCCAGCAGCTTGGATGGGGCTAGCGGGGTGGAGCAGTTCTTC. Its protein product is CASSLDGASGVEQFF.

The chain uses TRBV4-1 and TRBJ1-1, with 8 bases fitting TRBD1. Germline V gene lookup returns CDR1 MGHRA and CDR2 YSYEKL. V trimming: 4 bases; J trimming: 3 bases; junction bases outside the gene matches: 7. CDR3 length: 15 amino acids. The DNA for the CDR3 is TGCGCCAGCAGCCTCGGACAGGGCGTGTACACTGAAGCTTTCTTT. It encodes CASSLGQGVYTEAFF.

The rearrangement uses TRBV10-3 and TRBJ2-3, with 7 bases that match TRBD1. The CDR3 runs to 19 residues. Germline-derived CDR1 and CDR2 are ENHRY and SYGVKD. The trim removed 3 bases at V and 0 bases at J, leaving 15 bases unmatched. The CDR3 region is CAISESLPADRTSTDTQYF. CDR3 DNA: TGTGCCATCAGTGAATCCCTACCGGCGGACAGGACTAGCACAGATACGCAGTATTTT.

The V call is TRBV5-1, the J call TRBJ2-1; 14 bases line up with TRBD2. This CDR3 contains 15 residues. CDR1 is SGHRS and CDR2 is YFSETQ in the germline V gene. The V and J ends lost 4 bases and 6 bases, in that order; junction bases with no gene match: 3. CDR3 DNA sequence: TGCGCCAGCAGCATTGGACTAGCGGGAGGCAATGAGCAGTTCTTC. It codes for CASSIGLAGGNEQFF.

This rearrangement joins TRBV5-8 to TRBJ1-6, with a possible D match to TRBD1 (6 bases). The V end lost 4 bases, the J end lost 9 bases, and 8 bases lay between the germline ends. Germline values: CDR1 SGHTS, CDR2 YDEGEE. This CDR3 is built from 12 residues. The CDR3: CASSMTGSPLHF. CDR3 bases: TGTGCCAGCAGCATGACAGGTTCACCCCTCCACTTT.

The genes are TRBV28 and TRBJ1-4, with a tentative D call TRBD1 (5 bases). CDR1 is MDHEN and CDR2 is SYDVKM in the germline V gene. V lost 7 bases, J lost 4 bases, and 10 bases lay in between. CDR3 length equals 13 residues. The CDR3 DNA reads as TGTGCCAGCATGTCGGGGGGTAATGAAAAACTGTTTTTT. Protein product: CASMSGGNEKLFF.

The chain uses TRBV27 and TRBJ1-1; no firm D call. This CDR3 is built from 13 residues. Trimming shortened V by 5 bases and J by 5 bases, and 12 bases separated the two germline ends. Germline V gives CDR1 MNHEY, CDR2 SMNVEV (reference sequence). CDR3 loop: CASSRAGRTEAFF. DNA for the CDR3: TGTGCCAGCAGTCGGGCCGGGAGGACTGAAGCTTTCTTT.

V and J are TRBV6-2 or TRBV6-3 and TRBJ2-7; possible D gene TRBD1, 6 bases. The CDR3 consists of 14 residues. Trimming shortened V by 0 bases and J by 3 bases, and 9 bases separated the two germline ends. Per germline, CDR1 MNHEY and CDR2 SVGEGT. As DNA, the CDR3 is TGTGCCAGCAGTTACTCGGACAGCCGCTACGAGCAGTACTTC. It encodes CASSYSDSRYEQYF.

The genes are TRBV5-4 and TRBJ1-6; D gene ambiguous. V lost 0 bases to trimming and J lost 7 bases, with 14 bases between them. Germline assignment: CDR1 SGHNT and CDR2 YYREEE (reference sequence). There are 16 residues in the CDR3. This chain's CDR3 is CASSLALGPGNSPLHF. The CDR3 DNA sequence: TGTGCCAGCAGCTTGGCCTTAGGCCCGGGGAATTCACCCCTCCACTTT.

The genes are TRBV27 and TRBJ2-1; 9 bases agree with TRBD2. This CDR3 has 15 residues. Looked up from germline, CDR1 is MNHEY and CDR2 is SMNVEV (reference sequence). V shed 3 bases and J 7 bases; nucleotides not matched to a gene: 7. This chain's CDR3 is CASSLGTSLGNEQFF. In nucleotides, the CDR3 is TGTGCCAGCAGTTTGGGGACTAGCCTCGGAAATGAGCAGTTCTTC.

CDR3 region: CASSWTGTGELFF. The CDR3 nucleotides are TGTGCCAGCAGCTGGACAGGGACCGGGGAGCTGTTTTTT. The V gene is TRBV7-2, the J gene TRBJ2-2; 8 bases map to TRBD1. V lost 4 bases to trimming and J lost 5 bases; unmatched junction nucleotides: 0. The CDR3 covers 13 residues. Germline V gives CDR1 SGHTA, CDR2 FQGNSA.

This chain joins TRBV6-5 and TRBJ2-7; 9 nucleotides match TRBD1. The CDR3 length is 14 residues. From germline, CDR1 is MNHEY and CDR2 SVGAGI. The junction had 2 bases not matched to a gene; V was cut back by 2 bases and J by 3 bases. CDR3 sequence (DNA): TGTGCCAGCAGTTACGGACAGGGGAACTACGAGCAGTACTTC. Its translation: CASSYGQGNYEQYF.

The chain employs TRBV29-1 and TRBJ2-2; maybe TRBD2 (6 bases). V was shortened by 3 bases and J by 4 bases, with 15 bases between the two germline ends. CDR3 size: 15 residues. The germline CDR1 and CDR2 sequences are SQVTM and ANQGSEA. CDR3 nucleotide sequence: TGCAGCGTTGATATCCGCGGGGCCGGCACCGGGGAGCTGTTTTTT. This sequence encodes CSVDIRGAGTGELFF.

This clone has at least ten counts. V usage is TRBV2 and J usage is TRBJ1-2, with TRBD1 identical over 7 bases. Losses at the gene ends were 6 bases for V and 3 bases for J; bases not matched to a gene: 4. Germline values: CDR1 SNHLY, CDR2 FYNNEI. The length of the CDR3 is 13 residues. The CDR3 is CASSPQGYYGYTF. In nucleotides, the CDR3 is TGTGCCAGCAGCCCACAGGGGTACTATGGCTACACCTTC.